This passage covers 5 T cell receptor beta chains from one sample sequenced in a study of blood T cell repertoires in COVID-19. Clones were read by immunoSEQ multiplex PCR, and TCRdb kept only the in-frame ones, dropping some. Here the sample spans fewer than 85,000 clones, approximately 80% being singletons. Source material: peripheral blood. The receptors shown here come from a man aged 25-45 years with COVID-19, enrolled during active disease.

The chain joins TRBV18 to TRBJ2-5; TRBD1 agrees at 9 bases. The CDR3 has 15 residues. The ends lost 4 bases at V and 4 bases at J; junction bases unmatched: 7. Germline values: CDR1 KGHSH, CDR2 LQKENI. DNA for the CDR3: TGTGCCAGCTCACTTGGGACAGGGACCAGAGAGACCCAGTACTTC. Its protein product is CASSLGTGTRETQYF.

The rearrangement links TRBV10-3 to TRBJ2-3; 10 positions match TRBD2. Germline values: CDR1 ENHRY, CDR2 SYGVKD. Germline trimming cut 10 bases from V and 2 bases from J; bases unmatched to any gene: 9. The CDR3 totals 15 residues. The chain's CDR3 is CATGGAGGTTDTQYF. As DNA, the CDR3 is TGTGCCACCGGCGGAGCGGGAGGGACCACAGATACGCAGTATTTT.

J is TRBJ2-1 and V is TRBV11-2; 8 bases match TRBD2. The CDR3 runs to 16 residues. Germline trimming cut 5 bases from V and 5 bases from J; bases unmatched to any gene: 11. CDR1 is SGHAT, CDR2 FQNNGV, per germline. The CDR3 protein is CASSTPGGGRHNEQFF. DNA of the CDR3: TGTGCCAGCAGCACCCCCGGGGGGGGGCGACACAATGAGCAGTTCTTC.

This sequence joins TRBV7-3 and TRBJ2-7; a weak D match, TRBD1 (6 bases). The V end lost 5 bases, the J end lost 0 bases, and 20 bases lay between the germline ends. Per germline, CDR1 SGHTA and CDR2 FQGTGA. CDR3 length: 17 amino acids. The CDR3 protein is CASSTYSGGPPSYEQYF. CDR3 coding DNA: TGTGCCAGCAGCACCTACAGTGGGGGCCCACCCTCCTACGAGCAGTACTTC. The full variable domain, with the rest looked up from reference TRBV7-3 and TRBJ2-7, is GAGVSQTPSNKVTEKGKYVELRCDPISGHTALYWYRQSLGQGPEFLIYFQGTGAADDSGLPNDRFFAVRPEGSVSTLKIQRTERGDSAVYLCASSTYSGGPPSYEQYFGPGTRLTVT.

The chain carries TRBV24-1 and TRBJ1-4, with 7 bases that match TRBD1. The CDR3 is 14 amino acids. CDR1 and CDR2 (germline): KGHDR, SFDVKD. V lost 5 bases, J lost 3 bases, and 2 bases stayed unmatched. The CDR3 DNA reads as TGTGCCACCAGTGCGACAGGGCCTAATGAAAAACTGTTTTTT. The encoded protein is CATSATGPNEKLFF.